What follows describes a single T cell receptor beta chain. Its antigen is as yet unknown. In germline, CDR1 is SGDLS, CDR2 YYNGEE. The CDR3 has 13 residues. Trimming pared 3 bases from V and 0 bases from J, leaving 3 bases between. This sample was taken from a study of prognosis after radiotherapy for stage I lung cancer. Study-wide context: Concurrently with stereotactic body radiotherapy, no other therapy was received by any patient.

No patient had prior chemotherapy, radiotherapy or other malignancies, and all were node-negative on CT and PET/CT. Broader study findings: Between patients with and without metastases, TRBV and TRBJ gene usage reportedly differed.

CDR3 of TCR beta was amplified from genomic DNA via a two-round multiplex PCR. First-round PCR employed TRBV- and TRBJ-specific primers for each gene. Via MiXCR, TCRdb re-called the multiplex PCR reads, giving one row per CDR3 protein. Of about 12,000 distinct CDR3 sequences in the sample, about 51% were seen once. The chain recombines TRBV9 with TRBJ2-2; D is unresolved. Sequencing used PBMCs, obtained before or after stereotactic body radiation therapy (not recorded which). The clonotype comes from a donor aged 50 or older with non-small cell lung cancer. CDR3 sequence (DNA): TGTGCCAGCAGCGCTCCGAACACCGGGGAGCTGTTTTTT. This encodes CASSAPNTGELFF.